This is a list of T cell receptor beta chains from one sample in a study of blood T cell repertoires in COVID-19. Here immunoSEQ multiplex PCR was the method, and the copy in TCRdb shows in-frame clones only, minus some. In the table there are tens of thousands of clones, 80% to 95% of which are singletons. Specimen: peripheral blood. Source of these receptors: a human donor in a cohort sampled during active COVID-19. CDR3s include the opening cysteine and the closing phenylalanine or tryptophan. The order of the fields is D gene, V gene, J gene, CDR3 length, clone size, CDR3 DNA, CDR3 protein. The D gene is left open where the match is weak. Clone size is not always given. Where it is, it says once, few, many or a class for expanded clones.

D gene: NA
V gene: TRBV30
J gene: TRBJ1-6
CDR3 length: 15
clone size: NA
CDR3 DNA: TGTGCCCACAAGGACCGGAGACAAGGGGATTCACCCCTCCACTTT
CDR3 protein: CAHKDRRQGDSPLHF

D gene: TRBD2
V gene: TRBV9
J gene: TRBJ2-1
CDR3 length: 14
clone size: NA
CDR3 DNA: TGTGCCAGCAGCGTAGGGACTAGCGGCAATGAGCAGTTCTTC
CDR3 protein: CASSVGTSGNEQFF

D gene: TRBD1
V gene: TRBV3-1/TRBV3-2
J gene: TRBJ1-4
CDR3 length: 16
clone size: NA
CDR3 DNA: TGTGCCAGCAGCCAATACAGGGGGCTTACTAATGAAAAACTGTTTTTT
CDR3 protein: CASSQYRGLTNEKLFF

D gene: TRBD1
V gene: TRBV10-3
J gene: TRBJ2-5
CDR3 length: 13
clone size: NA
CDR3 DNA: TGTGCCATCAGTGAGGACAGGGGAGAGACCCAGTACTTC
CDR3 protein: CAISEDRGETQYF

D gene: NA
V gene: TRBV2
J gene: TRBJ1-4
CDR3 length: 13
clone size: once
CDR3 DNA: TGTGCCAGCAGTGAATATTGGGAGGAAAAACTGTTTTTT
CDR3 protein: CASSEYWEEKLFF

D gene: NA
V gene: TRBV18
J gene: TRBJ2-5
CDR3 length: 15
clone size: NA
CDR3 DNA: TGTGCCAGCTCACCACCGGGACCGGGAGCAGAGACCCAGTACTTC
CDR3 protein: CASSPPGPGAETQYF

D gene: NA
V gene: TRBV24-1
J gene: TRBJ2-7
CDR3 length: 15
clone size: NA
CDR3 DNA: TGTGCCACCAGTGATAAAAAGGAGGCAAACTACGAGCAGTACTTC
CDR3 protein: CATSDKKEANYEQYF

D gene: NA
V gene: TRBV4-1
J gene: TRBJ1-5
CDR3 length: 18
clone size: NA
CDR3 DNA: TGCGCCAGCAGCCAAGATCCCCTCTCAGGGATTAGCAATCAGCCCCAGCATTTT
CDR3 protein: CASSQDPLSGISNQPQHF

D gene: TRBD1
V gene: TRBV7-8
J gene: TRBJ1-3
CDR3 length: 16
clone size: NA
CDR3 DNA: TGTGCCAGCAGCTTAGAGCGGACAGGGTATGGAAACACCATATATTTT
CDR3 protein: CASSLERTGYGNTIYF

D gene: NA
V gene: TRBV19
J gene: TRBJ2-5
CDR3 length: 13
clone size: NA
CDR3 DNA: TGTGCCAGTAGTAGACAGGCCCAAGAGACCCAGTACTTC
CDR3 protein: CASSRQAQETQYF

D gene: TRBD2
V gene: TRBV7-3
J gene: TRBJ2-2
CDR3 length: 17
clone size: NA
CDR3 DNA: TGTGCCAGCAGCTTAACGTTAGCGGGAGTTAGCACCGGGGAGCTGTTTTTT
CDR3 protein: CASSLTLAGVSTGELFF

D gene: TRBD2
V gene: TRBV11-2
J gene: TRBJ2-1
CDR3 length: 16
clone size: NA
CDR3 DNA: TGTGCCAGCAGCTTAGATGGACTAGCGGGAGGGGGTGAGCAGTTCTTC
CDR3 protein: CASSLDGLAGGGEQFF

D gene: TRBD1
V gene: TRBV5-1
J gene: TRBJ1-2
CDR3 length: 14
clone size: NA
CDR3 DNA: TGCGCCAGCAGCCAGACAGGGAGCTTCTATGGCTACACCTTC
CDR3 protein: CASSQTGSFYGYTF

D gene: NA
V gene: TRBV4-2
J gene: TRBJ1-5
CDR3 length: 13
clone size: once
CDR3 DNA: TGTGCCAGCAGCCAAGAATCGCGTCAGCCCCAGCATTTT
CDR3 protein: CASSQESRQPQHF

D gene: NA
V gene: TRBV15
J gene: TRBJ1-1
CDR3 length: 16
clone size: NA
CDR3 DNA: TGTGCCACCAGCAGACGTGGCACCAGGGCAGGCACTGAAGCTTTCTTT
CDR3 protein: CATSRRGTRAGTEAFF

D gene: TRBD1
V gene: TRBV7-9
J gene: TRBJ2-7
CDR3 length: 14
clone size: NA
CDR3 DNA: TGTGCCAGCAGCCCTCGGACAGGGGGCTACGAGCAGTACTTC
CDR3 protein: CASSPRTGGYEQYF

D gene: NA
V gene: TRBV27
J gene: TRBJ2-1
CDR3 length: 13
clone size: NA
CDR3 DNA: TGTGCCAGCAGTTTTAACAGGGTTTTTGAGCAGTTCTTC
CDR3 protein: CASSFNRVFEQFF

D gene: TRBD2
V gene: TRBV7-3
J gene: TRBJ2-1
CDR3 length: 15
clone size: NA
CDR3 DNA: TGTGCCAGCAGCACAGGACTAGGCTCCTACAATGAGCAGTTCTTC
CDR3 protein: CASSTGLGSYNEQFF

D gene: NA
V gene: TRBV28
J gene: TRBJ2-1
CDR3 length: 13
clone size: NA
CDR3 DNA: TGTGCCAGCAAACTTCACGGGATCAATGAGCAGTTCTTC
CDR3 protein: CASKLHGINEQFF

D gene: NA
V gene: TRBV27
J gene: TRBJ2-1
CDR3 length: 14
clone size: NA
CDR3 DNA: TGTGCCAGCAGTTTACGCGGGGTGGTCAATGAGCAGTTCTTC
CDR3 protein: CASSLRGVVNEQFF

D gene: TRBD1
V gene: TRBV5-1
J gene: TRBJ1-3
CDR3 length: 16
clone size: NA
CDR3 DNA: TGCGCCAGCAGCCCTCGGACAGGTATTTCTGGAAACACCATATATTTT
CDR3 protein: CASSPRTGISGNTIYF

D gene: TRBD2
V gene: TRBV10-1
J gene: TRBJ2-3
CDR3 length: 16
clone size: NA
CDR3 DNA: TGCGCCAGCAGTCCGCCAAGGCGGGAGTTCACAGATACGCAGTATTTT
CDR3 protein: CASSPPRREFTDTQYF

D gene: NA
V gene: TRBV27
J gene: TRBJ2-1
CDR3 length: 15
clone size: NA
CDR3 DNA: TGTGCCAGCAAGTCTGGCAGAAGCTCCTACAATGAGCAGTTCTTC
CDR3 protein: CASKSGRSSYNEQFF

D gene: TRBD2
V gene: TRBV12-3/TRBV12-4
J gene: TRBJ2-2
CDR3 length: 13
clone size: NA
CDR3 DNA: TGTGCCAGCAAAACTAGCGTAACCGGGGAGCTGTTTTTT
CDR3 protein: CASKTSVTGELFF

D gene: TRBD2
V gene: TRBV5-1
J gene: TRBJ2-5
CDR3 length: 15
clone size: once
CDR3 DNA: TGCGCCAGCAGCCCCGGACTAGAGCTCCAAGAGACCCAGTACTTC
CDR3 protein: CASSPGLELQETQYF

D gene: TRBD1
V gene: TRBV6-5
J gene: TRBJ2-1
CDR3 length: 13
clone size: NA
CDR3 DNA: TGTGCCAGCAGGCAGGGGGCGCGGAGTGAGCAGTTCTTC
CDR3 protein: CASRQGARSEQFF

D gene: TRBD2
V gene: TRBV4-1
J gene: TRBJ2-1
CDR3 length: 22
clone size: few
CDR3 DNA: TGCGCCAGCAGCCACCTCGGGCTAGCGGGAGTGGTTGGCAAAGGCTCCTACAATGAGCAGTTCTTC
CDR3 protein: CASSHLGLAGVVGKGSYNEQFF

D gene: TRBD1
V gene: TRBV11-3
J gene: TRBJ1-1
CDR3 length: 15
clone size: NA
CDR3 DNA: TGTGCCAGCGGGGGACAGGGCAGGAGGTACACTGAAGCTTTCTTT
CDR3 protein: CASGGQGRRYTEAFF

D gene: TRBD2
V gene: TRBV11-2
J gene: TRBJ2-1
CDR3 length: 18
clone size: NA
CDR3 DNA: TGTGCCAGCAGCTTAGCCGGGGGGACTAGCGGGAGGGCCGGTGAGCAGTTCTTC
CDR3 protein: CASSLAGGTSGRAGEQFF

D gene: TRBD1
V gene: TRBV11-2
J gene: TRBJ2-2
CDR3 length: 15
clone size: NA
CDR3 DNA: TGTGCCAGCAGCTTGGACAGGGGGCGGACCGGGGAGCTGTTTTTT
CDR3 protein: CASSLDRGRTGELFF

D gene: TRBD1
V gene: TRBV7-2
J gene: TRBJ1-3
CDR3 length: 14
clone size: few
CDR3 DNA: TGTGCCAGCAGCCGGGACAGCTCCGGAAACACCATATATTTT
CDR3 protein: CASSRDSSGNTIYF

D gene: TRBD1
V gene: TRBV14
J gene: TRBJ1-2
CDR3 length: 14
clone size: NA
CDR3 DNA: TGTGCCAGCAGCTTCGACAGGGGAAAAAATGGCTACACCTTC
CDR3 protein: CASSFDRGKNGYTF

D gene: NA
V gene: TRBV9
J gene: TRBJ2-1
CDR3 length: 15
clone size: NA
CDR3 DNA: TGTGCCAGCAGCGTAGACACCAGCTCCTACAATGAGCAGTTCTTC
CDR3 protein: CASSVDTSSYNEQFF

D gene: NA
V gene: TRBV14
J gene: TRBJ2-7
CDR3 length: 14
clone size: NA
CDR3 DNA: TGTGCCAGCAGCCGAACTCCGGTATCCTACGAGCAGTACTTC
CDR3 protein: CASSRTPVSYEQYF

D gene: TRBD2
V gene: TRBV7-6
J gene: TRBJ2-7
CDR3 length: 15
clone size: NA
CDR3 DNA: TGTGCCAGCAGCTCGTGGACTAGCGGGAGTCACGAGCAGTACTTC
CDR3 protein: CASSSWTSGSHEQYF

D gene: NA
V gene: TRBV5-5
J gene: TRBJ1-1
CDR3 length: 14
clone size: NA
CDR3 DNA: TGTGCCAGCAGCGCCAAGAGACTGGACACTGAAGCTTTCTTT
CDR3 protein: CASSAKRLDTEAFF

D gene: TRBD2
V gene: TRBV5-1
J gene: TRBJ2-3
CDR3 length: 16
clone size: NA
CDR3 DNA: TGCGCCAGCAGCGTTAGCGGGAGGCCTAGCACAGATACGCAGTATTTT
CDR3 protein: CASSVSGRPSTDTQYF

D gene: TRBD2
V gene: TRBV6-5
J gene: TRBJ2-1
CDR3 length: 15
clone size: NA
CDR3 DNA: TGTGCCACCACCGTGGGGGGACTATCCTTCAATGAGCAGTTCTTC
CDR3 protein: CATTVGGLSFNEQFF

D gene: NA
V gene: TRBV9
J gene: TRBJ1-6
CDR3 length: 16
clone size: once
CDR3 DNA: TGTGCCAGCAGCGTAGGTGCAGGGTCCCATAATTCACCCCTCCACTTT
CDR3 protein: CASSVGAGSHNSPLHF

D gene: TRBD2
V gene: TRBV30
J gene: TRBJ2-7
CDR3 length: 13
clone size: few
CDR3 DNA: TGTGCCTGGAGTAAACTAGCGCCCCTCGAGCAGTACTTC
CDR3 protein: CAWSKLAPLEQYF

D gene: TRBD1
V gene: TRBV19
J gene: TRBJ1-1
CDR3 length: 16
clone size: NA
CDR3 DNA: TGTGCCAGTAGTCCTAACCGACAGGGGGCCTCATCTGAAGCTTTCTTT
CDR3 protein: CASSPNRQGASSEAFF

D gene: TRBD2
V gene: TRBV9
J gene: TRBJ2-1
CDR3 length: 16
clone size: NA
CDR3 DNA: TGTGCCAGCAGCGCTTCGCCCGGGACTAGCGGAAATGAGCAGTTCTTC
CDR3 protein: CASSASPGTSGNEQFF

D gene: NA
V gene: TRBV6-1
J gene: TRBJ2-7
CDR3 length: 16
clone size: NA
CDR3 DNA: TGTGCCAGCAGTGAAGCGCTCGCGGACTACGCCTACGAGCAGTACTTC
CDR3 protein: CASSEALADYAYEQYF

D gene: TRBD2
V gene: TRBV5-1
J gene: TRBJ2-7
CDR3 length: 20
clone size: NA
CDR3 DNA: TGCGCCAGCAGCTTCGAACGACCGGGACTAGCGGGAGTTTCGTCCTACGAGCAGTACTTC
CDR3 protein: CASSFERPGLAGVSSYEQYF

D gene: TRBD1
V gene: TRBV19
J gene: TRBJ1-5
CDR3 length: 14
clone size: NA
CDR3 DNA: TGTGCCAGTACCCCGGGACAGGGTAATCAGCCCCAGCATTTT
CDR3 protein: CASTPGQGNQPQHF

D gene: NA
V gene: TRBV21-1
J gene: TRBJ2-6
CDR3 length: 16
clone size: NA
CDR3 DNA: TGTGCCAGCAGCACTCTGACAGGGACTGGGGCCAACGTCCTGACTTTC
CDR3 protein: CASSTLTGTGANVLTF

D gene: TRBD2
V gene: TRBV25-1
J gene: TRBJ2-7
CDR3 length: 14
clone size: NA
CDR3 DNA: TGTGCCAGCAGTGTAGGCGGGAGGGCCCACGAGCAGTACTTC
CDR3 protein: CASSVGGRAHEQYF

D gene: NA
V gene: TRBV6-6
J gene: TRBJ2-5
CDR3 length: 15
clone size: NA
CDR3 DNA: TGTGCCAGCAGTTCCACAGGGTTGGTCGCGCAGACCCAGTACTTC
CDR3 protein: CASSSTGLVAQTQYF

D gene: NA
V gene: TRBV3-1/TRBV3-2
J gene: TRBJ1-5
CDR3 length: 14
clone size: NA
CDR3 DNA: TGTGCCAGCAGCCAAGGACAGATTGGTCAGCCCCAGCATTTT
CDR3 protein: CASSQGQIGQPQHF

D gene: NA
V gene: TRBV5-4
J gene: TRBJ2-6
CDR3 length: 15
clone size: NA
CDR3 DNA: TGTGCCAGCAGCCCGGGTCGGGCTGGGGCCAACGTCCTGACTTTC
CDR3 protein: CASSPGRAGANVLTF

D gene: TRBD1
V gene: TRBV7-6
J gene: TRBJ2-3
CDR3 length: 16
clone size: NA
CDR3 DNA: TGTGCCAGCAGCCCCACGACAGGGGGCGTGATAGATACGCAGTATTTT
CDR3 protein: CASSPTTGGVIDTQYF

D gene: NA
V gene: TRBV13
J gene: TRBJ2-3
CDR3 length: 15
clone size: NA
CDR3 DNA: TGTGCCAGCAGCTTAGGCCAGGCAGGGACAGATACGCAGTATTTT
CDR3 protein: CASSLGQAGTDTQYF

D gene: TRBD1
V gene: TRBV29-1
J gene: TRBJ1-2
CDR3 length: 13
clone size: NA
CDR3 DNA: TGCAGCGCCGGACAGGGGTTGATGCATGGCTACACCTTC
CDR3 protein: CSAGQGLMHGYTF

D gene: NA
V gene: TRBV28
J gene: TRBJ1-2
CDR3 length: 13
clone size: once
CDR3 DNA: TGTGCCAGCAGTTTAGAGTGGAGCTATGGCTACACCTTC
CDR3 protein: CASSLEWSYGYTF

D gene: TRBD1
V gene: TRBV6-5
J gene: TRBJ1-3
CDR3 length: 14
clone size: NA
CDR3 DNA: TGTGCCAGCATTCCGGGACAGGGGAGGAACACCATATATTTT
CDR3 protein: CASIPGQGRNTIYF